The sequence of this T cell receptor (beta chain) was determined in a study of T cell changes during pregnancy in multiple sclerosis. Data came from immunoSEQ multiplex PCR; TCRdb stores just in-frame clones and leaves some out. Here the sample spans more than 80,000 clones, 92% being singletons. Deletions cut 4 bases from V and 4 bases from J, with 10 bases between. Germline CDR1 and CDR2: SGHRS and YFSETQ. CDR3 length: 13 amino acids. The chain uses TRBV5-1 and TRBJ2-3; D is possibly TRBD1 (5 bases). This specimen was peripheral blood, taken in the first trimester of pregnancy. This clonotype originated in a female donor with multiple sclerosis, enrolled in a pregnancy study. CDR3 residues: CASSPAGSDTQYF. In nucleotides, the CDR3 is TGCGCCAGCAGCCCGGCAGGGTCAGATACGCAGTATTTT.